Following are 20 T cell receptor beta chains from one sample sequenced in a study of OX40 agonist ivuxolimab in advanced cancers. Produced via immunoSEQ multiplex PCR; TCRdb's table is partial and in-frame only. Here the sample spans tens of thousands of clones, about 80% being singletons. Sequenced here: CD4+ or CD8+ T cells sorted from blood, sampled in a trial of the OX40 agonist ivuxolimab. Source of these receptors: an adult with an advanced solid tumor such as melanoma, head and neck, liver or kidney cancer.

V gene TRBV7-9 combines with J gene TRBJ2-1; D possibly corresponds to TRBD2 (5 bases). Trimming took off 5 bases at V and 8 bases at J, with 16 bases between the two ends. CDR3 size: 14 residues. CDR1 and CDR2 from the germline V gene are SEHNR and FQNEAQ (reference sequence). For the CDR3, the DNA is TGTGCCAGCAGCGCAAGAGGGTATACGGATGAGCAGTTCTTC. Translating it yields CASSARGYTDEQFF.

The chain has TRBV5-5 and TRBJ1-4; D unresolved. CDR3 length equals 12 residues. Germline V CDR1 and CDR2: SGHKS, YYEKEE (reference sequence). V was cut by 2 bases and J by 7 bases, with 6 bases left in between. The CDR3: CASSFSIEKLFF. In nucleotides, the CDR3 is TGTGCCAGCAGCTTCTCGATTGAAAAACTGTTTTTT.

J is TRBJ1-5 and V is TRBV10-3; D call uncertain. The CDR3 is 12 residues long. V dropped 2 bases and J dropped 5 bases, with 4 bases sitting between them. Germline CDR1 reads ENHRY; CDR2 reads SYGVKD. This chain's CDR3 is CAISETDQPQHF. CDR3 coding DNA: TGTGCCATCAGTGAGACGGATCAGCCCCAGCATTTT.

The chain employs TRBV30 and TRBJ1-3; D possibly corresponds to TRBD1 (5 bases). Germline CDR1 GTSNPN, CDR2 SVGIG (reference sequence). V lost 2 bases, J lost 0 bases, and 14 bases lay in between. The CDR3 has 16 residues. The CDR3, as DNA: TGTGCCTGGAGTCTGGGACTTGCCAGCTCTGGAAACACCATATATTTT. This gives the protein CAWSLGLASSGNTIYF.

The rearrangement links TRBV5-1 to TRBJ2-7; a weak D match, TRBD1 (6 bases). V was pared by 3 bases and J by 4 bases, with 11 bases between. CDR3 size: 13 residues. Per the germline V gene, CDR1 is SGHRS and CDR2 is YFSETQ. CDR3 in DNA: TGCGCCAGCAGCTCGGTGACAGGTTACGAGCAGTACTTC. It codes for CASSSVTGYEQYF.

Regarding this clone: Other DNA sequences in the sample encode the same CDR3. The chain employs TRBV18 and TRBJ2-3, with 7 bases fitting TRBD2. From germline, CDR1 is KGHSH and CDR2 LQKENI. The CDR3 runs to 13 residues. Unmatched junction bases numbered 0, after V lost 2 bases and J lost 4 bases. The CDR3 DNA reads as TGTGCCAGCTCACCAGGGGGGGCAGATACGCAGTATTTT. Translating it yields CASSPGGADTQYF. The whole variable domain, remainder taken from reference TRBV18 and TRBJ2-3, is NAGVMQNPRHLVRRRGQEARLRCSPMKGHSHVYWYRQLPEEGLKFMVYLQKENIIDESGMPKERFSAEFPKEGPSILRIQQVVRGDSAAYFCASSPGGADTQYFGPGTRLTVL.

The chain carries TRBV28 and TRBJ1-1; a possible D gene is TRBD1 (5 bases). The germline gives CDR1 MDHEN, CDR2 SYDVKM. The CDR3 runs to 12 residues. The V gene lost 10 bases and the J gene lost 5 bases, with 14 bases spanning the gap. Written as DNA, the CDR3 is TGTGCCACCACGAGGGGAGGGACTGAAGCTTTCTTT. Its translation: CATTRGGTEAFF.

In this sample, this clone turned up a few times. This specimen includes other DNA sequences encoding the same CDR3. The V and J genes are TRBV29-1 and TRBJ2-7; TRBD2 is a possible D gene (7 bases). CDR1 SQVTM and CDR2 ANQGSEA come from the germline V gene. The CDR3 has 14 amino acids. Between the trimmed V and J ends, which lost 6 bases and 3 bases, there was a span of 18 bases. The CDR3 protein is CSVGGRGGNYEQYF. The CDR3, as DNA: TGCAGCGTGGGGGGGCGGGGTGGCAACTACGAGCAGTACTTC.

This clone was seen a single time. J is TRBJ2-2 and V is TRBV7-2; possibly TRBD2 for D (5 bases). There are 15 residues in the CDR3. Germline CDR1 and CDR2: SGHTA and FQGNSA. The V gene lost 2 bases and the J gene lost 1 base, with 8 bases spanning the gap. The CDR3 DNA reads TGTGCCAGCAGCTTATCGGCGGGGAACACCGGGGAGCTGTTTTTT. It translates to CASSLSAGNTGELFF.

J is TRBJ2-7 and V is TRBV2; TRBD1 aligns across 9 bases. Germline CDR1 is SNHLY and CDR2 is FYNNEI. V gave up 8 bases and J gave up 6 bases; unmatched junction bases: 5. This CDR3 has 12 residues. The CDR3 DNA reads TGTGCCAGCGGGGACAGGGTTACCGAGCAGTACTTC. Translating it yields CASGDRVTEQYF.

This clone was seen a few times. Written as DNA, the CDR3 is TGTGCCAGCTCCATCTTAGAGGGGGCAGGGGGTGGCACTGAAGCTTTCTTT. Encoded protein: CASSILEGAGGGTEAFF. The gene calls are TRBV18 and TRBJ1-1; 7 nucleotides align to TRBD1. Trimming removed 6 bases from V and 4 bases from J; junction bases left unmatched: 17. Germline V gene data show CDR1 as KGHSH and CDR2 as LQKENI. The CDR3 extends over 17 amino acids.

The rearrangement joins TRBV20-1 to TRBJ2-4; TRBD2 is a possible D gene (5 bases). The tail of the sequence fits TRBJ2-7 better, so the J call may be wrong. CDR3 length: 11 amino acids. In germline, CDR1 is DFQATT, CDR2 SNEGSKA (reference sequence). CDR3: CSARGSGEQYF. CDR3 bases: TGCAGTGCTAGAGGGAGCGGCGAGCAGTACTTC.

The chain couples TRBV5-5 to TRBJ2-7; the D gene could be TRBD1 or TRBD2 (5 bases each). This CDR3 comprises 14 residues. V dropped 0 bases and J dropped 3 bases, with 10 bases sitting between them. CDR1 is SGHKS and CDR2 is YYEKEE in the germline V gene (reference sequence). The CDR3 coding sequence is TGTGCCAGCAGCTTGGCCGTGGGGGACTACGAGCAGTACTTC. This gives the protein CASSLAVGDYEQYF.

The rearrangement uses TRBV11-3 and TRBJ2-1; a possible D gene is TRBD2 (5 bases). With 5 bases removed from V and 7 bases from J, the gap between germline ends came to 6 bases. Germline CDR1 and CDR2: SGHNT and YENEEA. There are 11 residues in the CDR3. For the CDR3, the DNA is TGTGCCAGCAGCCGGAGGAATGAGCAGTTCTTC. Its protein is CASSRRNEQFF. Together with reference TRBV11-3 and TRBJ2-1, the CDR3 gives the full variable domain: EAGVVQSPRYKIIEKKQPVAFWCNPISGHNTLYWYLQNLGQGPELLIRYENEEAVDDSQLPKDRFSAERLKGVDSTLKIQPAELGDSAVYLCASSRRNEQFFGPGTRLTVL.

Remarks on this clone: The same CDR3 also results from other DNA sequences found in this sample. The chain employs TRBV6-5 and TRBJ2-2; perhaps TRBD2 as D (6 bases). The CDR3 is 13 residues long. Germline assignment: CDR1 MNHEY and CDR2 SVGAGI. Trimming took off 5 bases at V and 4 bases at J, with 8 bases between the two ends. The CDR3 nucleotides read TGTGCCAGCAGTCGGAGGGGCACCGGGGAGCTGTTTTTT. Protein sequence: CASSRRGTGELFF.

Remarks on this clone: Within the sample, other DNA sequences also encode this same CDR3. The chain has TRBV5-4 and TRBJ2-5; 7 positions match TRBD2. Germline loops: CDR1 SGHNT, CDR2 YYREEE (reference sequence). The V and J ends lost 2 bases and 2 bases, in that order; junction bases with no gene match: 3. The CDR3 is 14 amino acids. In DNA form, the CDR3 reads TGTGCCAGCAGCTTCGGGGGGAGTCAAGAGACCCAGTACTTC. The encoded protein is CASSFGGSQETQYF.

The V gene is TRBV28, the J gene TRBJ1-2; D is possibly TRBD1 (6 bases). The CDR3 consists of 12 residues. Trimming left V 5 bases short and J 3 bases short, with 7 bases between. Per the germline V gene, CDR1 is MDHEN and CDR2 is SYDVKM. CDR3: CASSQGYYGYTF. CDR3 DNA: TGTGCCAGCAGTCAGGGGTACTATGGCTACACCTTC.

The V call is TRBV6-6, the J call TRBJ2-7; TRBD2 agrees at 10 bases. In germline, CDR1 is MNHNY, CDR2 SVGAGI (reference sequence). The CDR3 is 16 amino acids. V shed 5 bases and J 5 bases; nucleotides not matched to a gene: 12. CDR3 in amino acids: CASSTQDSGGSHEQYF. The CDR3 nucleotides read TGTGCCAGCAGTACCCAGGATAGCGGGGGGTCCCACGAGCAGTACTTC.

The chain couples TRBV28 to TRBJ1-2; no clear D. Per the germline V gene, CDR1 is MDHEN and CDR2 is SYDVKM. V dropped 3 bases and J dropped 0 bases, with 11 bases sitting between them. There are 15 residues in the CDR3. The CDR3 spells CASSLRPTTNYGYTF. CDR3 in DNA: TGTGCCAGCAGTTTGCGTCCAACTACTAACTATGGCTACACCTTC.

J is TRBJ1-2 and V is TRBV5-1, with unresolved D. CDR3 size: 16 residues. Per the germline V gene, CDR1 is SGHRS and CDR2 is YFSETQ. V was pared by 5 bases and J by 7 bases, with 24 bases between. CDR3 sequence reads: CASSLSPGTTQPGYTF. CDR3 coding DNA: TGCGCCAGCAGTTTGTCACCAGGAACAACCCAGCCTGGCTACACCTTC.